This T cell receptor beta chain came from a study of T cell responses to AZD1222 COVID-19 vaccine. Generated by immunoSEQ multiplex PCR, the TCRdb table keeps only in-frame clones and is missing some. The sample yields over 110,000 clones, 75% to 95% seen once. The CDR3 is made up of 16 amino acids. In germline, CDR1 is SGHAT, CDR2 FQDESV (reference sequence). J lost 9 bases, V lost 4 bases, and 14 bases had no gene match. Sequences were derived from peripheral blood, sampled on day 0 of AZD1222 vaccination. J is TRBJ2-1 and V is TRBV11-1, with 8 nucleotides matching TRBD2. This receptor was obtained from an adult in good health. The CDR3 DNA is TGTGCCAGCAGCTCCGTAGGCGGGAGGCTATCCAGTGAGCAGTTCTTC. It yields the protein CASSSVGGRLSSEQFF.